The T cell receptor beta chain described here comes from a study of blood T cells in healthy people across ages. Sample-barcoded 5' priming and a J-beta primer mix drove a second PCR of about 6 to 12 cycles. Each cDNA molecule received a tag from a template-switch adaptor that had 12 random nucleotides. A single record per CDR3 protein comes from TCRdb applying MiXCR to the 5' RACE reads. The top ten clones hold about 20% of a sample with about 970,000 distinct CDR3 sequences, about 53% of them seen once. This clonotype was detected only a few times. Its matching antigen is unknown. Germline lookup yields CDR1 SGHDN and CDR2 FVKESK. This CDR3 comprises 15 residues. V was clipped by 5 bases and J by 2 bases; unmatched bases: 6. Broader study findings: In these data, TCR beta diversity tracked strongly with naive T cell percentage. A roughly linear fall in TCR beta diversity per million T cells was seen with increasing age.

Specimen: blood. The sequence derives from an older woman in good health. The gene calls are TRBV14 and TRBJ2-7, with TRBD1 matching over 10 bases. DNA of the CDR3: TGTGCCAGCAGCACCTCGGGACAGGGGCCCTACGAGCAGTACTTC. Translating it yields CASSTSGQGPYEQYF.